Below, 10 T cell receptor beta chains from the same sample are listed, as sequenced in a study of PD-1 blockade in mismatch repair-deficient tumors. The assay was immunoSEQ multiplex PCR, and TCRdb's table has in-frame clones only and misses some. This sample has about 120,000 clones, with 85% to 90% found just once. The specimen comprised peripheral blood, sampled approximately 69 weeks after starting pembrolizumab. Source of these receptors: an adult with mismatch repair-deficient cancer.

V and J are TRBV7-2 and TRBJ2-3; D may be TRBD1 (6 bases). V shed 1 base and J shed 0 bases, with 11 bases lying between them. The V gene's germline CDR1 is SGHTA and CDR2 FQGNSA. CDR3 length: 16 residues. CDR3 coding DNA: TGTGCCAGCAGCTTAGGGACAGCTTATAGCACAGATACGCAGTATTTT. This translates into CASSLGTAYSTDTQYF.

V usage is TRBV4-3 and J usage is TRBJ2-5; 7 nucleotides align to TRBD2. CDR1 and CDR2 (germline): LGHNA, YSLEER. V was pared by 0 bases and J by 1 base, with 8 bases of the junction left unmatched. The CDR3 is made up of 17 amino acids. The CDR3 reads CASSQDTVASGQETQYF. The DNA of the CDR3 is TGCGCCAGCAGCCAAGATACCGTCGCTAGCGGCCAAGAGACCCAGTACTTC.

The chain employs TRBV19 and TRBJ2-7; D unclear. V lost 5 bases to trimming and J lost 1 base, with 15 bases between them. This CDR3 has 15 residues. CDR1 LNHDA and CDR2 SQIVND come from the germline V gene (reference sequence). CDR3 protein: CASSPYFGRSYEQYF. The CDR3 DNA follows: TGTGCCAGTAGTCCTTATTTCGGGCGGTCCTACGAGCAGTACTTC.

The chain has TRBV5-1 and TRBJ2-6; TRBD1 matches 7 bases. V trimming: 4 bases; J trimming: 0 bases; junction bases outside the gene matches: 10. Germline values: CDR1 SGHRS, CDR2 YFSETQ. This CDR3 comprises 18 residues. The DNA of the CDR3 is TGCGCCAGCAGCCAGGGGGAAACCCGTCCCTCTGGGGCCAACGTCCTGACTTTC. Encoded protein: CASSQGETRPSGANVLTF.

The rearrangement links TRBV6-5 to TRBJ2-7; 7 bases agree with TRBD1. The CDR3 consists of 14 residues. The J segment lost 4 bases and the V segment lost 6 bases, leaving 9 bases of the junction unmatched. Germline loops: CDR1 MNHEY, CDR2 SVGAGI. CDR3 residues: CASSFSGQLYEQYF. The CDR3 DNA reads TGTGCCAGCAGCTTTTCGGGACAGCTGTACGAGCAGTACTTC.

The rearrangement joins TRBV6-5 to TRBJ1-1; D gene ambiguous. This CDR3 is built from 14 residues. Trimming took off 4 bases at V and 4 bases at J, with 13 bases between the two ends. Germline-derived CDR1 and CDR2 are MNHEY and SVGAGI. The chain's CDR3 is CASSSRGVGTEAFF. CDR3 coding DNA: TGTGCCAGCAGTTCCCGGGGAGTAGGCACTGAAGCTTTCTTT.

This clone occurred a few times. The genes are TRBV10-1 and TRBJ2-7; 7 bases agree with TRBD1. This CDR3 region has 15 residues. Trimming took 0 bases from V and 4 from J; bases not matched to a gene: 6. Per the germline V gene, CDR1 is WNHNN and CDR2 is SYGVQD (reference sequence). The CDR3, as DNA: TGCGCCAGCAGTGAGTCATCAGACAGGGATTACGAGCAGTACTTC. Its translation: CASSESSDRDYEQYF.

The chain's CDR3 is CASSSTGGPYEQYF. The CDR3 DNA follows: TGTGCCAGCAGTTCCACAGGAGGACCCTACGAGCAGTACTTC. V is TRBV27 and J is TRBJ2-7; D is tentatively TRBD1 or TRBD2 (5 bases each). The CDR3 is 14 amino acids. Germline V gene data show CDR1 as MNHEY and CDR2 as SMNVEV (reference sequence). V shed 4 bases and J shed 2 bases, with 12 bases lying between them.

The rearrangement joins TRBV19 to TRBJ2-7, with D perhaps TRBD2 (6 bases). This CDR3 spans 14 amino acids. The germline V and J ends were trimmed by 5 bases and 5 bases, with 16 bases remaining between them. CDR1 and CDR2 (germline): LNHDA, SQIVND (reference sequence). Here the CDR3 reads CASSLMNSGNEQYF. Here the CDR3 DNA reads TGTGCCAGTAGTTTGATGAATAGCGGTAACGAGCAGTACTTC.

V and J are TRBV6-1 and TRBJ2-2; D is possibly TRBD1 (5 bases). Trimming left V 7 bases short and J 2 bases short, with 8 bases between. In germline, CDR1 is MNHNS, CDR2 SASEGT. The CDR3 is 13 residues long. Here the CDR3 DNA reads TGTGCCAGCATCCAGGGTAACACCGGGGAGCTGTTTTTT. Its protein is CASIQGNTGELFF.